Listed here are 10 T cell receptor beta chains from one sample, sequenced in a study of blood T cell repertoires in COVID-19. Assay: immunoSEQ multiplex PCR; the TCRdb copy retains only in-frame clones and omits some. The sample includes around 160,000 clones, roughly nine tenths of them seen just once. The source material was peripheral blood. The receptor set was obtained from a young man with acute or convalescent COVID-19.

The genes are TRBV6-2 or TRBV6-3 and TRBJ2-7; 10 bases map to TRBD1. V shed 5 bases and J 6 bases; nucleotides not matched to a gene: 7. The CDR3 is made up of 14 amino acids. CDR1 and CDR2 (germline): MNHEY, SVGEGT. Here the CDR3 DNA reads TGTGCCAGCAGTAACCGGGACAGGGGTGCCGAGCAGTACGTC. This codes for CASSNRDRGAEQYV.

The rearrangement links TRBV5-8 to TRBJ1-2; D gene unclear. CDR1 is SGHTS and CDR2 is YDEGEE in the germline V gene. This CDR3 contains 13 residues. V was trimmed by 6 bases and J by 2 bases, leaving 11 bases between them. The CDR3 sequence: CASTQIFNYGYTF. In DNA form, the CDR3 reads TGTGCCAGCACCCAGATTTTCAACTATGGCTACACCTTC.

V is TRBV6-5 and J is TRBJ2-7; tentatively, D is TRBD1 (7 bases). Germline-derived CDR1 and CDR2 are MNHEY and SVGAGI. Trimming stripped 6 bases from V and 0 bases from J, with 15 bases between. This CDR3 is 15 amino acids long. The CDR3 sequence: CASRDPGGFSYEQYV. The CDR3 region has the DNA TGTGCCAGCAGAGACCCAGGGGGGTTCTCCTACGAGCAGTACGTC.

The CDR3 DNA sequence: TGTGCCAGCAGTGAAAAAGACACCCATCCGAACTATGGCTACACCTTC. This gives the protein CASSEKDTHPNYGYTF. This chain links TRBV6-1 with TRBJ1-2, with D unresolved. Germline CDR1 MNHNS, CDR2 SASEGT. The germline V and J ends were trimmed by 2 bases and 2 bases, with 15 bases remaining between them. The CDR3 is 16 amino acids.

CDR3 DNA sequence: TGTGCCAGCAGCCAGGAGGCCCTAAAGTATTTT. It translates to CASSQEALKYF. The rearrangement links TRBV3-1 (or the pseudogene TRBV3-2) to TRBJ2-3, with D possibly TRBD2 on 5 matching bases. Trimming left V 3 bases short and J 13 bases short, with 11 bases between. Germline V gives CDR1 LGHDT, CDR2 YNNKEL (reference sequence). The CDR3 loop spans 11 amino acids.

The V call is TRBV5-1, the J call TRBJ1-5; 12 nucleotides agree with TRBD1. The CDR3 covers 20 residues. V was pared by 3 bases and J by 2 bases, with 15 bases of the junction left unmatched. The germline CDR1 and CDR2 sequences are SGHRS and YFSETQ. The CDR3, as DNA: TGCGCCAGCAGCTCGAACCATACCCGGGACAGGGGGCCTTGCAATCAGCCCCAGCATTTT. Amino acids: CASSSNHTRDRGPCNQPQHF.

This clone was picked up one time. The CDR3: CASSQVLSGGSNEQFF. CDR3 bases: TGTGCCAGCAGCCAAGTTTTGAGCGGGGGGTCGAATGAGCAGTTCTTC. The chain recombines TRBV3-1 (or the pseudogene TRBV3-2) with TRBJ2-1; 9 bases match TRBD2. Trimming cost V 1 base and J 7 bases; bases outside gene matches: 8. CDR1 is LGHDT, CDR2 YNNKEL, per germline (reference sequence). CDR3 length equals 16 residues.

The chain joins TRBV14 to TRBJ2-2; D not resolved. V lost 2 bases, J lost 5 bases, and 9 bases lay in between. Per the germline V gene, CDR1 is SGHDN and CDR2 is FVKESK. The CDR3 runs to 14 residues. CDR3 loop: CASSQWSGTGELFF. CDR3 DNA sequence: TGTGCCAGCAGCCAATGGAGTGGAACCGGGGAGCTGTTTTTT. Combining the CDR3 with reference TRBV14 and TRBJ2-2 gives the whole variable domain EAGVTQFPSHSVIEKGQTVTLRCDPISGHDNLYWYRRVMGKEIKFLLHFVKESKQDESGMPNNRFLAERTGGTYSTLKVQPAELEDSGVYFCASSQWSGTGELFFGEGSRLTVL.

This chain links TRBV11-2 with TRBJ2-3; 9 nucleotides match TRBD2. Looked up from germline, CDR1 is SGHAT and CDR2 is FQNNGV. V trimming: 7 bases; J trimming: 6 bases; junction bases outside the gene matches: 14. The CDR3 totals 16 residues. The CDR3 sequence: CASTWGASGVGDTQYF. The CDR3 nucleotides are TGTGCCAGCACCTGGGGGGCTAGCGGGGTTGGGGATACGCAGTATTTT.

This sequence joins TRBV3-1 (or the pseudogene TRBV3-2) and TRBJ2-3, with D possibly TRBD2 on 6 matching bases. This CDR3 is built from 17 residues. The ends were cut back, 0 bases at V and 0 bases at J, with 13 bases in the middle. In germline, CDR1 is LGHDT, CDR2 YNNKEL (reference sequence). The CDR3 region is CASSQDTGGDSTDTQYF. The CDR3 DNA reads TGTGCCAGCAGCCAAGATACGGGCGGGGACAGCACAGATACGCAGTATTTT.